Included here is one T cell receptor beta chain sequence, with context. TCRdb re-called the RT-PCR reads with MiXCR, one entry per CDR3 protein. The data contain almost 700,000 distinct CDR3 sequences, approximately 15% of them singletons. This CDR3 region has 15 residues. CDR1 and CDR2 (germline): DFQATT, SNEGSKA (reference sequence). V lost 1 base, J lost 5 bases, and 10 bases stayed unmatched. This chain connects TRBV20-1 to TRBJ2-5; TRBD2 matches at 7 bases. Sequenced input: memory CD4+ T cells from blood. This receptor was identified in a female donor in good health, serving as a healthy control. CDR3 residues: CSARGAAGPGETQYF. Here the CDR3 DNA reads TGCAGTGCTAGAGGGGCAGCGGGACCGGGTGAGACCCAGTACTTC.